A selection of T cell receptor beta chains follows, all from one sample in a study of cytomegalovirus exposure and HLA in healthy donors. The data were produced by immunoSEQ multiplex PCR, yet TCRdb's version contains in-frame clones alone and is incomplete. The sample includes 120,000 to 150,000 clones, around three fifths of them seen just once. Material: PBMCs. These receptors came from a woman aged 25 to 39 in good health and CMV-seropositive. CDR3s include the opening cysteine and the closing phenylalanine or tryptophan. The listing skips clone size in some rows; elsewhere it reads once, few, many or a size class.

TRBV10-3	NA	TRBJ2-1	CAISPGGSYNEQFF
TRBV5-8	NA	TRBJ1-1	CASSLGDGSAEAFF
TRBV20-1	NA	TRBJ1-1	CSASVGVRAFF
TRBV5-1	NA	TRBJ2-3	CASSSSGADTQYF
TRBV10-3	NA	TRBJ2-3	CAIASALPETGNTDTQYF
TRBV5-5	NA	TRBJ1-4	CASSLKAPRGTNEKLFF
TRBV5-4	NA	TRBJ2-7	CASSPRRNEQYF
TRBV13	few	TRBJ2-2	CASSFGSNTGELFF
TRBV27	NA	TRBJ2-3	CASSPLSGSVSTDTQYF
TRBV13	NA	TRBJ1-2	CASSLGQGQGYTF
TRBV5-1	NA	TRBJ2-2	CASSLVTSGGGELFF
TRBV5-1	NA	TRBJ2-3	CASSSLAGGTDTQYF
TRBV7-9	NA	TRBJ2-7	CASSLARGSNYEQYF
TRBV5-4	few	TRBJ2-7	CASRRDRGGSYEQYF
TRBV7-3	NA	TRBJ1-5	CASSLGQGQPQHF
TRBV30	NA	TRBJ1-2	CAWSEWAGRGYTF
TRBV25-1	NA	TRBJ1-4	CASSESGTGGINEKLFF
TRBV10-3	NA	TRBJ1-5	CAISGQFSQPQHF
TRBV23-1	few	TRBJ2-5	CARSPLTSGRGETQYF